This paragraph reports one T cell receptor (beta chain). What it binds is unknown. The sample originates from a study of cytomegalovirus exposure and HLA in healthy donors. The PCR used 60 Vbeta and 13 Jbeta primers. TCRdb's table, derived via immunoSEQ multiplex PCR, lists solely in-frame clones and lacks some. The sample holds about 120,000 clones, roughly 14% seen once. The study's findings and limits: Immune exposure was documented only through CMV serostatus. Data from an earlier analysis indicated that most TCR beta V segments were productive either about 90% or about 30% of the time. As was reported, the HLA-A and HLA-B alleles of most subjects were accurately predicted from TCR beta sequences.

Germline loops: CDR1 WSHSY, CDR2 SAAADI. The CDR3 is 15 amino acids. After removal of 6 bases from V and 5 bases from J, the junction contained 11 bases not matched to a gene. This TCR derives from a young woman in good health and CMV-seronegative. The sequencing sample was made of PBMCs. V gene TRBV10-2 combines with J gene TRBJ2-5, with TRBD2 identical over 8 bases. The CDR3 sequence is CASSRAGAERETQYF. In DNA, the CDR3 is TGCGCCAGCAGCCGAGCGGGAGCGGAGAGGGAGACCCAGTACTTC.